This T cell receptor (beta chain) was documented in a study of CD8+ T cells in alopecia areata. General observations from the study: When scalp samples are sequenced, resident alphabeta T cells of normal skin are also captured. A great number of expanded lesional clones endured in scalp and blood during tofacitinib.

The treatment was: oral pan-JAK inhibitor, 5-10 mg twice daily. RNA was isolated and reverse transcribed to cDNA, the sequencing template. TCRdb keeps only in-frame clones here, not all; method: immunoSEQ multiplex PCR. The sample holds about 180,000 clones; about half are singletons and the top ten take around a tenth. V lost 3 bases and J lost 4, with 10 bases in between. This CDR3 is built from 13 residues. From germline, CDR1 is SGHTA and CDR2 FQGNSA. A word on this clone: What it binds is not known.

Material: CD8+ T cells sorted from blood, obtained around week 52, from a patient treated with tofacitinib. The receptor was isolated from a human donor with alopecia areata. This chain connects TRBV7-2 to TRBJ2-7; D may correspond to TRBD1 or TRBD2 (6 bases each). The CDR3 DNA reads TGTGCCAGCAGCTTTTCGGGGGCTTACGAGCAGTACTTC. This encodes CASSFSGAYEQYF.